What follows are 32 T cell receptor beta chains derived from one specimen sequenced in a study of patients and donors after allogeneic stem cell transplantation. TCRdb called the RT-PCR reads again in MiXCR, with one record for every CDR3 protein. The data show roughly 140,000 distinct CDR3 sequences, 37% seen once. Sequenced input: blood, either unsorted or a sorted T cell fraction (not recorded which). These TCRs come from a human donor who was either an allogeneic HSCT recipient or a stem cell or donor lymphocyte infusion donor (not recorded which). It is not recorded whose cells these are; they may come from a transplant donor.

The rearrangement links TRBV20-1 to TRBJ2-3; 9 bases line up with TRBD2. V trimming: 6 bases; J trimming: 4 bases; junction bases outside the gene matches: 11. This CDR3 is built from 15 residues. Germline CDR1 and CDR2: DFQATT and SNEGSKA (reference sequence). CDR3 sequence (DNA): TGCAGTGCCGAAGGGGCTAGCGGGGAGTCAGATACGCAGTATTTT. Encoded protein: CSAEGASGESDTQYF.

The chain couples TRBV6-5 to TRBJ1-1; D might be TRBD1 (6 bases). Trimming shortened V by 6 bases and J by 4 bases, and 15 bases separated the two germline ends. The CDR3 runs 14 residues. Germline V gene lookup returns CDR1 MNHEY and CDR2 SVGAGI. The CDR3 sequence: CASRTPGGATEAFF. The CDR3 nucleotides read TGTGCCAGCAGAACCCCTGGGGGGGCCACTGAAGCTTTCTTT.

This chain uses TRBV20-1 with TRBJ1-5; D remains unclear. The CDR3 runs to 15 residues. CDR1 is DFQATT and CDR2 is SNEGSKA in the germline V gene (reference sequence). V was trimmed by 1 base and J by 0 bases, leaving 10 bases between them. The CDR3 reads CSARGIPLSNQPQHF. The CDR3 nucleotides are TGCAGTGCTAGAGGGATCCCCCTTAGCAATCAGCCCCAGCATTTT.

The V gene is TRBV25-1, the J gene TRBJ1-1; no clear D gene. V was trimmed by 3 bases and J by 0 bases, leaving 8 bases between them. Per germline, CDR1 MGHDK and CDR2 SYGVNS. CDR3 length equals 14 residues. For the CDR3, the DNA is TGTGCCAGCAGTGAGAGCCGGCTGAACACTGAAGCTTTCTTT. It yields the protein CASSESRLNTEAFF.

The DNA for the CDR3 is TGTGCCAGCAGTTACTCCGGGCCAGGGGGCTACAATGAGCAGTTCTTC. Translated, it gives CASSYSGPGGYNEQFF. The rearrangement uses TRBV6-5 and TRBJ2-1; 7 positions agree with TRBD1. The CDR3 is 16 residues long. Germline V gene sequence: CDR1 MNHEY, CDR2 SVGAGI. V shed 0 bases, J shed 3 bases, and the junction held 5 bases outside the gene matches.

The chain links TRBV3-1 to TRBJ1-1, with 7 positions matching TRBD1. Germline-derived CDR1 and CDR2 are LGHDT and YNNKEL (reference sequence). With 2 bases clipped from V and 5 bases from J, the junction kept 5 bases outside the gene matches. The CDR3 length is 14 residues. The CDR3 loop is CASSQKGAWTEAFF. CDR3 nucleotide sequence: TGTGCCAGCAGCCAAAAGGGGGCCTGGACTGAAGCTTTCTTT.

The genes are TRBV20-1 and TRBJ2-6; no clear D gene. CDR3 size: 14 residues. Germline CDR1 reads DFQATT; CDR2 reads SNEGSKA (reference sequence). V lost 0 bases, J lost 3 bases, and 6 bases lay in between. The CDR3 DNA follows: TGCAGTGCTAGAGATGGCGATGGGGCCAACGTCCTGACTTTC. Protein product: CSARDGDGANVLTF.

The rearrangement joins TRBV14 to TRBJ2-7, with 7 bases aligning to TRBD2. CDR1 is SGHDN, CDR2 FVKESK, per germline. The CDR3 is 16 residues long. V lost 4 bases and J lost 0; bases outside the gene matches: 9. The CDR3 protein is CASSPRSGISSYEQYF. The DNA of the CDR3 is TGTGCCAGCAGCCCGAGGAGCGGGATAAGCTCCTACGAGCAGTACTTC.

The rearrangement links TRBV4-3 to TRBJ2-1; 11 nucleotides align to TRBD2. The ends lost 3 bases at V and 3 bases at J; junction bases unmatched: 7. Germline assignment: CDR1 LGHNA and CDR2 YSLEER. This CDR3 has 17 amino acids. In DNA, the CDR3 is TGCGCCAGCAGCCAGGCTCTAGCGGGGGGTTACTACAATGAGCAGTTCTTC. Translating it yields CASSQALAGGYYNEQFF.

This rearrangement joins TRBV6-2 or TRBV6-3 to TRBJ2-1; TRBD2 matches at 8 bases. The J segment lost 7 bases and the V segment lost 7 bases, leaving 12 bases of the junction unmatched. Germline V lookup: CDR1 MNHEY, CDR2 SVGEGT. The CDR3 has 15 residues. The CDR3 loop reads CASIDLAGPRNEQFF. The CDR3 nucleotides are TGTGCCAGCATCGATCTAGCGGGCCCCCGAAATGAGCAGTTCTTC.

V is TRBV20-1 and J is TRBJ2-3; D is unresolved. The CDR3 runs 14 residues. Germline V gene data show CDR1 as DFQATT and CDR2 as SNEGSKA (reference sequence). V was trimmed by 5 bases and J by 4 bases, leaving 16 bases between them. CDR3 DNA sequence: TGCAGTGCTGTCCCCCCCTGGCTAGCAGATACGCAGTATTTT. It yields the protein CSAVPPWLADTQYF.

This clonotype was seen a handful of times. This sequence joins TRBV2 and TRBJ2-7, with D unresolved. Between the trimmed V and J ends, which lost 5 bases and 0 bases, there was a span of 17 bases. CDR1 and CDR2 (germline): SNHLY, FYNNEI. The CDR3 has 16 residues. CDR3 amino acids: CASSLSTQPNSYEQYV. The CDR3 DNA sequence: TGTGCCAGCAGTCTATCGACACAGCCCAACTCCTACGAGCAGTACGTC.

The rearrangement uses TRBV7-2 and TRBJ2-3, with D possibly TRBD2 on 6 matching bases. The CDR3 length is 12 residues. Between the trimmed V and J ends, which lost 4 bases and 9 bases, there was a span of 11 bases. Germline lookup yields CDR1 SGHTA and CDR2 FQGNSA. This chain's CDR3 is CASSSLARTQYF. The CDR3 DNA is TGTGCCAGCAGCTCCCTAGCGAGAACGCAGTATTTT.

This chain links TRBV5-5 with TRBJ2-6, with 7 nucleotides matching TRBD1. With V trimmed by 4 bases and J by 0 bases, 10 bases remained unmatched. This CDR3 region has 18 residues. Germline V gene lookup returns CDR1 SGHKS and CDR2 YYEKEE (reference sequence). CDR3 residues: CASSPVLGQLSGANVLTF. The CDR3 DNA reads TGTGCCAGCAGCCCCGTACTGGGACAGCTCTCTGGGGCCAACGTCCTGACTTTC.

This clonotype has ten or more counts. The chain links TRBV12-3 or TRBV12-4 to TRBJ1-4; D gene unclear. This CDR3 spans 14 amino acids. Trimming left V 3 bases short and J 2 bases short, with 7 bases between. The CDR3 region has the DNA TGTGCCAGCAGTTTCCTAGCCACTAATGAAAAACTGTTTTTT. This codes for CASSFLATNEKLFF.

The chain uses TRBV9 and TRBJ1-3; no firm D call. Germline CDR1 reads SGDLS; CDR2 reads YYNGEE. The CDR3 runs to 15 residues. V was pared by 0 bases and J by 0 bases, with 7 bases between. The DNA for the CDR3 is TGTGCCAGCAGCGTAGCAGGCGACTCTGGAAACACCATATATTTT. Its protein is CASSVAGDSGNTIYF.

This clonotype was detected a few times. The V gene is TRBV29-1, the J gene TRBJ2-1; D is possibly TRBD2 (5 bases). Germline CDR1 and CDR2: SQVTM and ANQGSEA. The length of the CDR3 is 14 residues. V was pared by 7 bases and J by 6 bases, with 19 bases between. In DNA, the CDR3 is TGCAGCGCCTACAGAATGGGAGTTGGCAATGAGCAGTTCTTC. This sequence encodes CSAYRMGVGNEQFF.

The chain joins TRBV5-1 to TRBJ2-2; unclear D gene. Germline loops: CDR1 SGHRS, CDR2 YFSETQ. The germline V and J ends were trimmed by 0 bases and 4 bases, with 7 bases remaining between them. The CDR3 is 14 amino acids. The CDR3 loop reads CASSLDQVTGELFF. The CDR3 DNA sequence: TGCGCCAGCAGCTTGGACCAAGTCACCGGGGAGCTGTTTTTT. Looking up the rest from reference TRBV5-1 and TRBJ2-2 gives the full variable domain: KAGVTQTPRYLIKTRGQQVTLSCSPISGHRSVSWYQQTPGQGLQFLFEYFSETQRNKGNFPGRFSGRQFSNSRSEMNVSTLELGDSALYLCASSLDQVTGELFFGEGSRLTVL.

The gene calls are TRBV3-1 and TRBJ1-2, with no clear D. This CDR3 is built from 17 residues. The V and J ends lost 0 bases and 4 bases respectively, with 18 bases between them. Germline V gene lookup returns CDR1 LGHDT and CDR2 YNNKEL (reference sequence). The CDR3: CASSQDGPGLIFYGYTF. The CDR3 nucleotides are TGTGCCAGCAGCCAAGATGGGCCGGGCCTTATCTTCTATGGCTACACCTTC.

The rearrangement joins TRBV27 to TRBJ1-4; a weak D match, TRBD1 (6 bases). The CDR3 has 13 residues. From germline, CDR1 is MNHEY and CDR2 SMNVEV (reference sequence). Trimming took off 6 bases at V and 5 bases at J, with 10 bases between the two ends. In DNA, the CDR3 is TGTGCCAGCAGATTAGGGGGGAATGAAAAACTGTTTTTT. Translated: CASRLGGNEKLFF.

The chain is built from TRBV7-3 and TRBJ1-1; no clear D. Germline V gene data show CDR1 as SGHTA and CDR2 as FQGTGA. Deletions cut 2 bases from V and 2 bases from J, with 6 bases between. The CDR3 is 13 residues long. CDR3 region: CASSLGYNTEAFF. CDR3 sequence (DNA): TGTGCCAGCAGCTTAGGTTACAACACTGAAGCTTTCTTT.

Only a few counts were recorded for this clonotype. The chain has TRBV20-1 and TRBJ1-1; tentatively, D is TRBD1 (6 bases). Trimming stripped 6 bases from V and 4 bases from J, with 18 bases between. The CDR3 length is 14 residues. Germline CDR1 DFQATT, CDR2 SNEGSKA (reference sequence). The CDR3 reads CSAPREGVSTEAFF. DNA for the CDR3: TGCAGTGCCCCCCGGGAGGGGGTGAGCACTGAAGCTTTCTTT.

The chain uses TRBV7-9 and TRBJ2-7; 10 bases map to TRBD1. CDR1 and CDR2 from the germline V gene are SEHNR and FQNEAQ (reference sequence). Unmatched junction bases numbered 6, after V lost 4 bases and J lost 0 bases. This CDR3 is 16 amino acids long. The CDR3 DNA reads as TGTGCCAGCAGCTCACCCCGGGACAGGGGCTCCTACGAGCAGTACTTC. Residues: CASSSPRDRGSYEQYF.

The chain is built from TRBV5-1 and TRBJ1-2; no reliable D call. The germline gives CDR1 SGHRS, CDR2 YFSETQ. The CDR3 spans 9 residues. With 9 bases removed from V and 8 bases from J, the gap between germline ends came to 8 bases. The CDR3 sequence: CATPLGYTF. The CDR3, as DNA: TGCGCCACCCCTTTGGGCTACACCTTC.

The gene calls are TRBV12-3 or TRBV12-4 and TRBJ1-1, with D perhaps matching TRBD1 (5 bases). Trimming cost V 7 bases and J 3 bases, with 15 bases left between them. There are 14 residues in the CDR3. CDR3 amino acids: CASTMGRGDTEAFF. CDR3 nucleotides: TGTGCCAGCACCATGGGACGGGGGGACACTGAAGCTTTCTTT.

The V and J genes are TRBV5-5 and TRBJ1-1; D not resolved. V lost 4 bases and J 0 bases, leaving 10 bases between the germline ends. This CDR3 contains 14 residues. Looked up from germline, CDR1 is SGHKS and CDR2 is YYEKEE (reference sequence). CDR3 protein: CASSPRSLNTEAFF. The CDR3, as DNA: TGTGCCAGCAGCCCTCGCAGCCTGAACACTGAAGCTTTCTTT.

This clonotype was observed a handful of times. The DNA of the CDR3 is TGTGCCAGCAGCTACAGGGTTGGGGTCTCACCCCTCCACTTT. It specifies CASSYRVGVSPLHF. This chain connects TRBV12-3 or TRBV12-4 to TRBJ1-6; D may be TRBD1 (6 bases). The V end was cut by 6 bases, the J end by 10 bases, with 16 bases between. This CDR3 contains 14 residues.

The chain joins TRBV15 to TRBJ2-7, with 7 nucleotides matching TRBD1. The CDR3 runs to 15 residues. V shed 3 bases, J shed 7 bases, and the junction held 12 bases outside the gene matches. Germline assignment: CDR1 LNHNV and CDR2 YYDKDF (reference sequence). As DNA, the CDR3 is TGTGCCACCAGCAGTGGGGGACAGTCCTCTAGGGAGCAGTACTTC. This codes for CATSSGGQSSREQYF.

The J gene is TRBJ1-2, the V gene TRBV15; D call uncertain. The CDR3 is 14 residues long. Germline CDR1 is LNHNV and CDR2 is YYDKDF (reference sequence). Trimming pared 2 bases from V and 5 bases from J, leaving 12 bases between. The CDR3 DNA sequence: TGTGCCACCAGCAGAATTTTAGGGCGGTATGGCTACACCTTC. It codes for CATSRILGRYGYTF.

This chain links TRBV6-4 with TRBJ1-5, with 11 bases identical to TRBD1. Germline CDR1 is MRHNA and CDR2 is SNTAGT. The length of the CDR3 is 20 residues. The ends lost 3 bases at V and 3 bases at J; junction bases unmatched: 16. Here the CDR3 DNA reads TGTGCCAGCAGTGAGTCCATGGACAGGGGGCCATCGACGAACAATCAGCCCCAGCATTTT. Its protein is CASSESMDRGPSTNNQPQHF.

The CDR3 DNA is TGCAGTGCGAGACACCAACCTAACTATGGCTACACCTTC. As protein: CSARHQPNYGYTF. The chain employs TRBV20-1 and TRBJ1-2; no clear D. This CDR3 spans 13 amino acids. V lost 6 bases to trimming and J lost 0 bases, with 11 bases between them. Germline CDR1 reads DFQATT; CDR2 reads SNEGSKA (reference sequence).

This clonotype was seen a handful of times. This chain uses TRBV12-3 or TRBV12-4 with TRBJ2-3; a weak D match, TRBD2 (5 bases). Between the trimmed V and J ends, which lost 11 bases and 2 bases, there was a span of 17 bases. The length of the CDR3 is 14 residues. CDR3 coding DNA: TGTGCCGCCGGGTCTAGCACAACCACAGATACGCAGTATTTT. Residues: CAAGSSTTTDTQYF.